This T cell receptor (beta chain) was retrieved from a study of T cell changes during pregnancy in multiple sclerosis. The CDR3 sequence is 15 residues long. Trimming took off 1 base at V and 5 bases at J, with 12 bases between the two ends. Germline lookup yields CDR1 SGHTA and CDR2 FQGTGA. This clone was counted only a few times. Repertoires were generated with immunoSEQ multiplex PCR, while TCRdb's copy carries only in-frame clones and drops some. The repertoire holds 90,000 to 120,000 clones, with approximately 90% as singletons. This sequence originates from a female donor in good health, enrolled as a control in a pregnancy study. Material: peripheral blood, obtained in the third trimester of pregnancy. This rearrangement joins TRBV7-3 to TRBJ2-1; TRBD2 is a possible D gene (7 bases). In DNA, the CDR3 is TGTGCCAGCAGCTTAAGCGGGGGCACCCACAATGAGCAGTTCTTC. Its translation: CASSLSGGTHNEQFF.